Presented here are 20 T cell receptor beta chains from one specimen sequenced in a study of blood T cell repertoires in COVID-19. Measured with immunoSEQ multiplex PCR; TCRdb has only the in-frame clones, and not every one. The sample includes under 200,000 clones, around four fifths seen only once; the top ten take 3.5% to 5%. The sequencing input was PBMCs or T cells enriched from blood (not recorded which). The source is a woman aged 50 to 65 who had recovered from COVID-19.

The V and J genes are TRBV9 and TRBJ2-3; 11 bases align to TRBD2. Germline CDR1 is SGDLS and CDR2 is YYNGEE. This CDR3 contains 18 residues. Trimming removed 0 bases from V and 2 bases from J; junction bases left unmatched: 8. The CDR3 region is CASSVEASGGSSTDTQYF. CDR3 nucleotide sequence: TGTGCCAGCAGCGTAGAAGCTAGCGGGGGGTCCTCCACAGATACGCAGTATTTT.

This chain links TRBV3-1 (or the pseudogene TRBV3-2) with TRBJ2-3; TRBD2 agrees at 9 bases. With V trimmed by 3 bases and J by 3 bases, 7 bases remained unmatched. The CDR3 consists of 16 residues. The germline V gene encodes CDR1 LGHDT and CDR2 YNNKEL (reference sequence). CDR3 sequence reads: CASSQGGGGATDTQYF. CDR3 coding DNA: TGTGCCAGCAGCCAGGGAGGCGGGGGGGCAACAGATACGCAGTATTTT.

The chain couples TRBV6-6 to TRBJ2-1; no reliable D call. The CDR3 runs 13 residues. Between the trimmed V and J ends, which lost 2 bases and 7 bases, there was a span of 9 bases. Germline assignment: CDR1 MNHNY and CDR2 SVGAGI (reference sequence). The CDR3 sequence is CASSYQRKNEQFF. As DNA, the CDR3 is TGTGCCAGCAGTTACCAGCGAAAGAATGAGCAGTTCTTC.

The V gene is TRBV6-1, the J gene TRBJ1-4; D gene unclear. CDR3 length: 17 residues. Per the germline V gene, CDR1 is MNHNS and CDR2 is SASEGT. V was shortened by 4 bases and J by 1 base, with 16 bases between the two germline ends. This CDR3 is CASSAFPIGRTNEKLFF. As DNA, the CDR3 is TGTGCCAGCAGTGCTTTCCCCATCGGTCGAACTAATGAAAAACTGTTTTTT.

The chain employs TRBV19 and TRBJ1-2, with D perhaps TRBD1 (6 bases). The V gene's germline CDR1 is LNHDA and CDR2 SQIVND (reference sequence). V was cut by 3 bases and J by 7 bases, with 12 bases left in between. The CDR3 runs to 13 residues. The CDR3 coding sequence is TGTGCCAGTAGTATCACAGGGCGCTCTGGCTACACCTTC. Protein product: CASSITGRSGYTF.

The rearrangement uses TRBV9 and TRBJ2-2, with D possibly TRBD1 on 6 matching bases. CDR3 length: 16 residues. The germline V gene encodes CDR1 SGDLS and CDR2 YYNGEE. V lost 4 bases and J lost 3, with 16 bases in between. The CDR3 spells CASSPQWGLDTGELFF. CDR3 DNA sequence: TGTGCCAGCAGCCCCCAGTGGGGGCTAGACACCGGGGAGCTGTTTTTT.

For this clone: This sample also contains other DNA sequences that code for the same CDR3. V gene TRBV3-1 (or the pseudogene TRBV3-2) combines with J gene TRBJ1-3; unclear D gene. The V end lost 4 bases, the J end lost 0 bases, and 7 bases lay between the germline ends. The CDR3 length is 14 residues. Germline CDR1 reads LGHDT; CDR2 reads YNNKEL (reference sequence). This CDR3 is CASSLLSSGNTIYF. DNA of the CDR3: TGTGCCAGCAGCCTTTTGAGCTCTGGAAACACCATATATTTT.

The CDR3 loop is CASSTGTGGVQPQHF. The CDR3 nucleotides read TGTGCCAGCAGTACGGGGACAGGGGGCGTCCAGCCCCAGCATTTT. The chain combines TRBV6-5 with TRBJ1-5, with 12 bases fitting TRBD1. After removal of 5 bases from V and 7 bases from J, the junction contained 6 bases not matched to a gene. The CDR3 totals 15 residues. Looked up from germline, CDR1 is MNHEY and CDR2 is SVGAGI.

The rearrangement joins TRBV6-5 to TRBJ2-1; D remains unclear. The CDR3 consists of 14 residues. V was shortened by 10 bases and J by 5 bases, with 18 bases between the two germline ends. Germline V CDR1 and CDR2: MNHEY, SVGAGI. This chain's CDR3 is CATGRGLSDNEQFF. CDR3 DNA sequence: TGTGCCACCGGCCGCGGTTTAAGTGACAATGAGCAGTTCTTC.

The gene calls are TRBV11-2 and TRBJ1-1, with no clear D. Germline loops: CDR1 SGHAT, CDR2 FQNNGV. The CDR3 is 11 amino acids. V gave up 5 bases and J gave up 8 bases, with 9 bases separating them. The CDR3 DNA sequence: TGTGCCAGCAGCGCCGCGACAGAAGCTTTCTTT. This encodes CASSAATEAFF.

The chain recombines TRBV25-1 with TRBJ1-6; perhaps TRBD1 as D (5 bases). Germline CDR1 is MGHDK and CDR2 is SYGVNS. The CDR3 totals 17 residues. V gave up 6 bases and J gave up 7 bases, with 22 bases separating them. The CDR3 reads CASSTRGTPQGNSPLHF. The CDR3 bases are TGTGCCAGCAGCACCAGAGGGACTCCCCAGGGCAATTCACCCCTCCACTTT.

The V gene is TRBV7-9, the J gene TRBJ1-5; tentative D call: TRBD1 (6 bases). The germline gives CDR1 SEHNR, CDR2 FQNEAQ (reference sequence). Trimming removed 5 bases from V and 3 bases from J, with 8 bases in between. The CDR3 runs 13 residues. The DNA for the CDR3 is TGTGCCAGCAGCCCAGGGGTCAATCAGCCCCAGCATTTT. Translation gives CASSPGVNQPQHF.

This chain links TRBV7-2 with TRBJ1-5; possibly TRBD1 for D (6 bases). CDR3 length equals 15 residues. Germline CDR1 and CDR2: SGHTA and FQGNSA. Deletions cut 3 bases from V and 7 bases from J, with 16 bases between. The CDR3 region is CASSLGGLAGQPQHF. The CDR3 region has the DNA TGTGCCAGCAGCTTGGGGGGGCTGGCAGGGCAGCCCCAGCATTTT.

The chain joins TRBV19 to TRBJ1-1, with D hard to call. Germline V gene lookup returns CDR1 LNHDA and CDR2 SQIVND (reference sequence). The CDR3 is 11 residues long. Trimming removed 11 bases from V and 11 bases from J, with 18 bases in between. CDR3 sequence: CASPGGPGAFF. The CDR3 coding sequence is TGTGCCTCCCCAGGAGGGCCCGGGGCTTTCTTT.

This rearrangement joins TRBV19 to TRBJ2-5, with 12 bases matching TRBD1. Germline CDR1 and CDR2: LNHDA and SQIVND (reference sequence). This CDR3 has 17 residues. Trimming at V came to 5 bases and at J to 5 bases, leaving 12 bases not matched to a gene. CDR3 sequence: CASSPHSGTGGPETQYF. The CDR3 DNA sequence: TGTGCCAGTAGTCCACATAGCGGGACAGGGGGCCCGGAGACCCAGTACTTC.

This chain uses TRBV10-1 with TRBJ1-2; D gene unclear. Trimming pared 2 bases from V and 2 bases from J, leaving 6 bases between. Germline V gives CDR1 WNHNN, CDR2 SYGVQD (reference sequence). The CDR3 is 13 residues long. Written as DNA, the CDR3 is TGCGCCAGCAGTGAGACTTTGAACTATGGCTACACCTTC. Protein sequence: CASSETLNYGYTF.

This clone was seen a few times. The rearrangement uses TRBV7-2 and TRBJ2-5; possible D gene TRBD2, 6 bases. CDR1 SGHTA and CDR2 FQGNSA come from the germline V gene. V dropped 1 base and J dropped 6 bases, with 15 bases sitting between them. The CDR3 spans 15 residues. The CDR3 bases are TGTGCCAGCAGCTTAGTGGAGGGTGGTGGCAAGACCCAGTACTTC. It codes for CASSLVEGGGKTQYF.

The chain carries TRBV24-1 and TRBJ2-1; D is uncertain. The V gene's germline CDR1 is KGHDR and CDR2 SFDVKD. This CDR3 is built from 14 residues. Trimming left V 4 bases short and J 9 bases short, with 15 bases between. CDR3 region: CATSERNLQFEQFF. The DNA of the CDR3 is TGTGCCACCAGTGAACGAAACCTACAGTTTGAGCAGTTCTTC.

This chain joins TRBV5-1 and TRBJ2-1; 13 nucleotides match TRBD2. Germline V gene data show CDR1 as SGHRS and CDR2 as YFSETQ. V trimming: 4 bases; J trimming: 10 bases; junction bases outside the gene matches: 11. CDR3 length equals 16 residues. CDR3 sequence (DNA): TGCGCCAGCAGCGGAAAAGGGGGACTAGCGGGGCTGGAGCAGTTCTTC. Protein sequence: CASSGKGGLAGLEQFF. Using reference TRBV5-1 and TRBJ2-1 for the parts outside the CDR3, the full variable domain is KAGVTQTPRYLIKTRGQQVTLSCSPISGHRSVSWYQQTPGQGLQFLFEYFSETQRNKGNFPGRFSGRQFSNSRSEMNVSTLELGDSALYLCASSGKGGLAGLEQFFGPGTRLTVL.

Of note for this clone: The same CDR3 also results from other DNA sequences found in this sample. The chain has TRBV9 and TRBJ1-2; D possibly corresponds to TRBD1 (5 bases). V was clipped by 0 bases and J by 4 bases, with 10 bases between them. The CDR3 length is 14 residues. In germline, CDR1 is SGDLS, CDR2 YYNGEE. As DNA, the CDR3 is TGTGCCAGCAGCGTAGGTCAGGGTACCTATGGCTACACCTTC. Translated: CASSVGQGTYGYTF. Full variable domain (rest looked up from reference TRBV9 and TRBJ1-2): DSGVTQTPKHLITATGQRVTLRCSPRSGDLSVYWYQQSLDQGLQFLIQYYNGEERAKGNILERFSAQQFPDLHSELNLSSLELGDSALYFCASSVGQGTYGYTFGSGTRLTVV.